This note documents a single T cell receptor beta chain sequence. CDR1 is MNHNY, CDR2 SVGAGI, per germline (reference sequence). CDR3 length: 15 residues. V shed 7 bases and J shed 3 bases, with 16 bases lying between them. As handled by the study authors: Reference gene primer amplification yielded estimated nucleated cell counts. TCRdb's table, derived via immunoSEQ multiplex PCR, lists solely in-frame clones and lacks some. That table supplies the V and J calls and clone size; D and trimming were determined from the DNA. The sample lists more than 250,000 clones; approximately 87% were seen once. The data originate from a study of blood T cell repertoires in COVID-19. On the study more broadly: Acute-phase and convalescent COVID-19 samples originated in the United States, Italy and Spain. The analysed material was cDNA or gDNA that came from T cells, B-cell-depleted T cells, or PBMCs.

Material: peripheral blood. This sequence joins TRBV6-6 and TRBJ1-5; a possible D gene is TRBD1 (6 bases). The clonotype originates from a man in his 60s who had recovered from COVID-19. CDR3 residues: CASTRTETFNQPQHF. The DNA for the CDR3 is TGTGCCAGCACCCGGACAGAGACCTTCAATCAGCCCCAGCATTTT.